The 19 T cell receptor beta chains in this list originate from one sample, sequenced in a study of T cell repertoires in cytomegalovirus infection (dated by TCRdb to between 2019 and 2020). Sequenced on an Illumina HiSeq 1500. TCRdb trimmed public reads at Q25 via fastp, called clones via MiXCR and kept in-frame beta chains. A single entry per CDR3 protein holds the most common genes and DNA from its merged rows. The sample table records about 700,000 distinct CDR3 sequences; approximately 33% of these occur just once. Of the sample, around a sixth is held by the ten largest clones. The sample's treatment or condition label is to be understood as: in vitro stimulation with specific CMV peptide epitopes to enrich CMV-specific T cells. These receptors are not linked to any known antigen. The material was cultured PBMCs, obtained from culture after CMV antigen stimulation. Receptor source: a human donor in good health (CMV status not recorded). Some clones in this sample may be carry-over from other donors' samples.

This clonotype was detected once. This chain uses TRBV11-2 with TRBJ2-7; TRBD2 matches 13 bases. The CDR3 loop spans 15 amino acids. Germline lookup yields CDR1 SGHAT and CDR2 FQNNGV. V lost 5 bases to trimming and J lost 6 bases; unmatched junction nucleotides: 7. DNA for the CDR3: TGTGCCAGCAGCGACGGACTAGCGGGAGCCCGCGAGCAGTACTTC. It codes for CASSDGLAGAREQYF.

V and J are TRBV4-2 and TRBJ2-3, with 7 bases identical to TRBD2. Germline CDR1 and CDR2: LGHNA and YNFKEQ. This CDR3 has 17 residues. J gave up 4 bases and V 0 bases, and 10 bases lay outside the gene matches. The CDR3 loop is CASSQDRVQRGSDTQYF. The DNA of the CDR3 is TGTGCCAGCAGCCAAGATAGGGTCCAGCGGGGCTCAGATACGCAGTATTTT.

The chain employs TRBV18 and TRBJ1-2, with D perhaps TRBD1 (5 bases). V lost 2 bases and J 6 bases, leaving 13 bases between the germline ends. The germline CDR1 and CDR2 sequences are KGHSH and LQKENI. The CDR3 spans 14 residues. This CDR3 is CASSPRGLRDGYTF. Here the CDR3 DNA reads TGTGCCAGCTCACCAAGGGGCCTTAGGGATGGCTACACCTTC.

In this sample, this clonotype turned up a few times. This rearrangement joins TRBV7-9 to TRBJ2-3; D not certain. CDR3 length: 15 residues. Germline-derived CDR1 and CDR2 are SEHNR and FQNEAQ (reference sequence). With 4 bases removed from V and 6 bases from J, the gap between germline ends came to 17 bases. CDR3 nucleotide sequence: TGTGCCAGCAGCTCCAGCCTCCTAAAGGCCGATACGCAGTATTTT. Amino acid sequence: CASSSSLLKADTQYF. The variable domain in full, completed from reference TRBV7-9 and TRBJ2-3, reads DTGVSQNPRHKITKRGQNVTFRCDPISEHNRLYWYRQTLGQGPEFLTYFQNEAQLEKSRLLSDRFSAERPKGSFSTLEIQRTEQGDSAMYLCASSSSLLKADTQYFGPGTRLTVL.

This clonotype was seen only once. The J gene is TRBJ2-7, the V gene TRBV7-2; D is perhaps TRBD2 (6 bases). The germline V and J ends were trimmed by 2 bases and 2 bases, with 16 bases remaining between them. Germline lookup yields CDR1 SGHTA and CDR2 FQGNSA. The CDR3 is 16 amino acids. Written as DNA, the CDR3 is TGTGCCAGCAGCTTAACCTCTACTGCGGGGACCTACGAGCAGTACTTC. Residues: CASSLTSTAGTYEQYF.

The sample holds a few counts of this clonotype. This chain uses TRBV11-2 with TRBJ2-5; the D gene is possibly TRBD1 (5 bases). This CDR3 spans 17 amino acids. Germline V lookup: CDR1 SGHAT, CDR2 FQNNGV. V was trimmed by 3 bases and J by 7 bases, leaving 24 bases between them. CDR3 region: CASSFPPLGRGLGTQYF. CDR3 nucleotide sequence: TGTGCCAGCAGCTTTCCCCCACTGGGTAGGGGATTAGGGACCCAGTACTTC.

The rearrangement links TRBV20-1 to TRBJ1-5; D is uncertain. The CDR3 has 12 residues. With 3 bases removed from V and 5 bases from J, the gap between germline ends came to 8 bases. The germline CDR1 and CDR2 sequences are DFQATT and SNEGSKA (reference sequence). The CDR3 DNA is TGCAGTGCTAGGCCGGTGGATCAGCCCCAGCATTTT. As protein: CSARPVDQPQHF.

This clonotype was picked up a small number of times. The chain uses TRBV2 and TRBJ2-7; D perhaps matches TRBD1 (6 bases). This CDR3 is 12 amino acids long. The V gene lost 6 bases and the J gene lost 3 bases, with 9 bases spanning the gap. Germline loops: CDR1 SNHLY, CDR2 FYNNEI. CDR3 loop: CASRMDSYEQYF. The CDR3 DNA reads as TGTGCCAGCAGGATGGACAGCTACGAGCAGTACTTC.

J is TRBJ1-4 and V is TRBV12-3 or TRBV12-4, with a weak D call TRBD1 (5 bases). V was shortened by 8 bases and J by 0 bases, with 10 bases between the two germline ends. The CDR3 sequence is 14 residues long. The CDR3 sequence is CASGRTPTNEKLFF. Here the CDR3 DNA reads TGTGCCAGCGGGAGGACACCAACTAATGAAAAACTGTTTTTT.

V and J are TRBV5-5 and TRBJ2-3, with a tentative D call TRBD2 (5 bases). Per the germline V gene, CDR1 is SGHKS and CDR2 is YYEKEE (reference sequence). CDR3 size: 12 residues. The V end lost 4 bases, the J end lost 11 bases, and 14 bases lay between the germline ends. CDR3 in DNA: TGTGCCAGCAGCCCAAATCGACTAATGCAGTATTTT. Translation: CASSPNRLMQYF.

This sequence joins TRBV3-1 and TRBJ2-7, with 8 bases lining up with TRBD1. This CDR3 has 13 amino acids. The V and J ends lost 0 bases and 6 bases, in that order; junction bases with no gene match: 1. Germline V gene lookup returns CDR1 LGHDT and CDR2 YNNKEL (reference sequence). In DNA form, the CDR3 reads TGTGCCAGCAGCCAAGATACAGGGGGCGAGCAGTACTTC. Amino acid sequence: CASSQDTGGEQYF.

The V call is TRBV6-6, the J call TRBJ2-3; D not certain. Per the germline V gene, CDR1 is MNHNY and CDR2 is SVGAGI (reference sequence). Trimming took off 3 bases at V and 10 bases at J, with 14 bases between the two ends. The CDR3 loop spans 13 amino acids. CDR3 bases: TGTGCCAGCAGTTATTTCGGAGTTGGTGCGCAGTATTTT. Translation: CASSYFGVGAQYF.

This clonotype was counted ten times or more. The chain employs TRBV7-2 and TRBJ2-3; TRBD2 aligns across 13 bases. CDR1 and CDR2 from the germline V gene are SGHTA and FQGNSA. With 3 bases clipped from V and 1 base from J, the junction kept 1 base outside the gene matches. This CDR3 spans 16 amino acids. For the CDR3, the DNA is TGTGCCAGCAGCTTCGGACTAGCGGGGGGCACAGATACGCAGTATTTT. Amino acids: CASSFGLAGGTDTQYF.

This chain uses TRBV9 with TRBJ2-5; 8 bases agree with TRBD2. This CDR3 has 15 amino acids. V trimming: 0 bases; J trimming: 4 bases; junction bases outside the gene matches: 5. Per germline, CDR1 SGDLS and CDR2 YYNGEE. The DNA of the CDR3 is TGTGCCAGCAGCGTAGAGGGGACTAGAGGAGAGACCCAGTACTTC. This encodes CASSVEGTRGETQYF.

The chain recombines TRBV2 with TRBJ2-5, with D perhaps TRBD1 (7 bases). The CDR3 has 14 amino acids. The germline V gene encodes CDR1 SNHLY and CDR2 FYNNEI. V was cut by 6 bases and J by 1 base, with 12 bases left in between. DNA of the CDR3: TGTGCCAGCAGGGGGGGACAGCTCCAAGAGACCCAGTACTTC. Encoded protein: CASRGGQLQETQYF.

The sample holds a few counts of this clonotype. The V gene is TRBV25-1, the J gene TRBJ1-1, with a possible D match to TRBD1 (5 bases). The CDR3 runs to 13 residues. With 7 bases removed from V and 5 bases from J, the gap between germline ends came to 14 bases. CDR1 is MGHDK, CDR2 SYGVNS, per germline. DNA for the CDR3: TGTGCCAGCATCCAGGGAACGGGAACTGAAGCTTTCTTT. Translation: CASIQGTGTEAFF. Complete variable domain (other parts from reference TRBV25-1 and TRBJ1-1): EADIYQTPRYLVIGTGKKITLECSQTMGHDKMYWYQQDPGMELHLIHYSYGVNSTEKGDLSSESTVSRIRTEHFPLTLESARPSHTSQYLCASIQGTGTEAFFGQGTRLTVV.

The V gene is TRBV4-3, the J gene TRBJ1-1, with 9 bases identical to TRBD1. CDR1 LGHNA and CDR2 YSLEER come from the germline V gene. CDR3 length equals 15 residues. The trim removed 1 base at V and 1 base at J, leaving 1 base unmatched. The CDR3 region has the DNA TGCGCCAGCAGCCAAGGGGACAGGGAGAACACTGAAGCTTTCTTT. As protein: CASSQGDRENTEAFF.

This chain joins TRBV27 and TRBJ2-1; D is undetermined. The CDR3 length is 13 residues. Germline V CDR1 and CDR2: MNHEY, SMNVEV (reference sequence). V lost 1 base, J lost 9 bases, and 10 bases lay in between. The chain's CDR3 is CASSLYYGAEQFF. CDR3 coding DNA: TGTGCCAGCAGTTTATACTATGGAGCTGAGCAGTTCTTC.

The V and J genes are TRBV20-1 and TRBJ1-1, with D perhaps TRBD1 (5 bases). V dropped 4 bases and J dropped 3 bases, with 15 bases sitting between them. The CDR3 totals 14 residues. The germline V gene has CDR1 DFQATT and CDR2 SNEGSKA (reference sequence). CDR3 nucleotides: TGCAGTGCTACTACAGACAGACCTGACACTGAAGCTTTCTTT. This sequence encodes CSATTDRPDTEAFF.